The 14 T cell receptor beta chains reported below all come from one sample, sequenced in a study of cytomegalovirus exposure and HLA in healthy donors. The PCR had 60 Vbeta and 13 Jbeta primers. Assay used: immunoSEQ multiplex PCR; TCRdb lists only in-frame clones, some missing. The listing contains approximately 72,000 clones. Source material: PBMCs. The receptor source for this set is a man aged 35 to 55 in good health and CMV-seronegative.

The chain recombines TRBV6-5 with TRBJ1-6; D gene uncertain. Germline values: CDR1 MNHEY, CDR2 SVGAGI. V lost 0 bases and J 9 bases, leaving 12 bases between the germline ends. This CDR3 comprises 15 residues. CDR3: CASSYSSVVSSPLHF. CDR3 in DNA: TGTGCCAGCAGTTACTCGAGCGTAGTCAGTTCACCCCTCCACTTT.

This chain links TRBV7-3 with TRBJ2-3, with 8 bases aligning to TRBD2. CDR1 SGHTA and CDR2 FQGTGA come from the germline V gene. The V and J ends lost 3 bases and 5 bases, in that order; junction bases with no gene match: 4. The CDR3 spans 14 residues. CDR3 sequence reads: CASSLSGGGDTQYF. For the CDR3, the DNA is TGTGCCAGCAGCTTGAGCGGGGGCGGAGATACGCAGTATTTT.

The CDR3 reads CASSLGQGDYNEQFF. In DNA form, the CDR3 reads TGTGCCAGCAGCCTGGGACAGGGTGACTACAATGAGCAGTTCTTC. The rearrangement uses TRBV6-4 and TRBJ2-1, with 9 bases matching TRBD1. The germline CDR1 and CDR2 sequences are MRHNA and SNTAGT. With 6 bases clipped from V and 3 bases from J, the junction kept 6 bases outside the gene matches. CDR3 length equals 15 residues.

The chain links TRBV5-1 to TRBJ2-7, with D maybe TRBD1 (6 bases). From germline, CDR1 is SGHRS and CDR2 YFSETQ. The CDR3 runs 16 residues. Trimming stripped 0 bases from V and 4 bases from J, with 17 bases between. The CDR3 sequence is CASSLGSQQGKYEQYF. CDR3 DNA: TGCGCCAGCAGCTTGGGGTCTCAGCAGGGGAAGTACGAGCAGTACTTC.

This chain joins TRBV7-9 and TRBJ1-5; D remains ambiguous. The length of the CDR3 is 13 residues. CDR1 and CDR2 (germline): SEHNR, FQNEAQ (reference sequence). Trimming cost V 1 base and J 7 bases, with 8 bases left between them. In DNA form, the CDR3 reads TGTGCCAGCAGCTTAGATAGCATACAGCCCCAGCATTTT. Translating it yields CASSLDSIQPQHF.

This chain connects TRBV6-1 to TRBJ2-5; D might be TRBD1 (5 bases). Germline V gene lookup returns CDR1 MNHNS and CDR2 SASEGT. V lost 1 base and J lost 10, with 7 bases in between. The CDR3 loop spans 11 amino acids. The CDR3 region is CASSEGGLQYF. The CDR3 nucleotides read TGTGCCAGCAGTGAAGGGGGCCTCCAGTACTTC.

The V and J genes are TRBV19 and TRBJ2-7, with D possibly being TRBD1 (7 bases). The CDR3 covers 15 residues. The germline gives CDR1 LNHDA, CDR2 SQIVND (reference sequence). V was clipped by 1 base and J by 4 bases, with 14 bases between them. Here the CDR3 reads CASSIGFRGEYEQYF. DNA for the CDR3: TGTGCCAGTAGTATAGGTTTCAGGGGGGAGTACGAGCAGTACTTC.

V and J are TRBV4-1 and TRBJ2-1; 13 positions agree with TRBD2. V gave up 3 bases and J gave up 9 bases; unmatched junction bases: 8. CDR3 length: 16 residues. Looked up from germline, CDR1 is MGHRA and CDR2 is YSYEKL. CDR3 loop: CASSQILAGGTREQFF. The CDR3, as DNA: TGCGCCAGCAGCCAGATACTAGCGGGGGGGACCCGTGAGCAGTTCTTC.

The chain combines TRBV7-8 with TRBJ2-2; TRBD2 aligns across 11 bases. The CDR3 is 16 residues long. Germline V gene lookup returns CDR1 SGHVS and CDR2 FQNEAQ. With V trimmed by 5 bases and J by 5 bases, 7 bases remained unmatched. In DNA, the CDR3 is TGTGCCAGCAGCGCACTAGCGGGGGCAGGGACCGGGGAGCTGTTTTTT. Its protein product is CASSALAGAGTGELFF.

The chain uses TRBV29-1 and TRBJ1-5; D call uncertain. The CDR3 consists of 12 residues. V shed 4 bases and J shed 5 bases, with 9 bases lying between them. Germline V gene sequence: CDR1 SQVTM, CDR2 ANQGSEA. Here the CDR3 reads CSVGQLDQPQHF. For the CDR3, the DNA is TGCAGCGTTGGGCAGCTAGATCAGCCCCAGCATTTT.

This chain joins TRBV9 and TRBJ1-5; D not certain. Per the germline V gene, CDR1 is SGDLS and CDR2 is YYNGEE. This CDR3 is 13 amino acids long. The V gene lost 4 bases and the J gene lost 3 bases, with 8 bases spanning the gap. The CDR3 DNA reads TGTGCCAGCAGCCGACTCGACAATCAGCCCCAGCATTTT. It yields the protein CASSRLDNQPQHF.

The rearrangement links TRBV5-1 to TRBJ2-4; D may be TRBD2 (8 bases). Germline V gene lookup returns CDR1 SGHRS and CDR2 YFSETQ. V lost 0 bases and J lost 9, with 19 bases in between. CDR3 length: 16 residues. CDR3 loop: CASSLGGTAGDGIQYF. CDR3 nucleotide sequence: TGCGCCAGCAGCTTGGGCGGGACAGCGGGAGATGGCATTCAGTACTTC.

The gene calls are TRBV7-9 and TRBJ2-4, with 9 positions matching TRBD1. Germline lookup yields CDR1 SEHNR and CDR2 FQNEAQ (reference sequence). With 6 bases clipped from V and 5 bases from J, the junction kept 8 bases outside the gene matches. The length of the CDR3 is 15 residues. CDR3 loop: CASSSPGQGQNIQYF. The CDR3 nucleotides read TGTGCCAGCAGTTCACCGGGACAGGGACAAAACATTCAGTACTTC.

This chain joins TRBV6-1 and TRBJ1-2, with a weak D call TRBD1 (5 bases). The V and J ends lost 7 bases and 3 bases respectively, with 12 bases between them. The germline V gene encodes CDR1 MNHNS and CDR2 SASEGT. The CDR3 extends over 13 amino acids. Here the CDR3 reads CASIRAEHYGYTF. The CDR3, as DNA: TGTGCCAGCATCAGGGCCGAACACTATGGCTACACCTTC.